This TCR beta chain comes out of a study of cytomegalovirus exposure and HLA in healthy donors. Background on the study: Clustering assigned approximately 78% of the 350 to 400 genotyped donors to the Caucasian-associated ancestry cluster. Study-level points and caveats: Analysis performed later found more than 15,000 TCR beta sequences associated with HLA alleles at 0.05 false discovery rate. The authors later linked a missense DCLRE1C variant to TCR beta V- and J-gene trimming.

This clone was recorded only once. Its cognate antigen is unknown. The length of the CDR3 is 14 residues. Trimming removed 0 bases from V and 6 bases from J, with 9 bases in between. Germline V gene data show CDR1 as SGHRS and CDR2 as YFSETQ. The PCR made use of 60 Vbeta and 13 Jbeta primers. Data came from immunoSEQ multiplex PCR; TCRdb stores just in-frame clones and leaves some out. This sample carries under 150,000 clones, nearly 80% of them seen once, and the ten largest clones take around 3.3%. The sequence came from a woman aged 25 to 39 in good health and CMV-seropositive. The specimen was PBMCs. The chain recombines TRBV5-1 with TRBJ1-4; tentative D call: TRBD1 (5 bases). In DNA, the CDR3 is TGCGCCAGCAGCTTGGGACAGCTGGATGAAAAACTGTTTTTT. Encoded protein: CASSLGQLDEKLFF.